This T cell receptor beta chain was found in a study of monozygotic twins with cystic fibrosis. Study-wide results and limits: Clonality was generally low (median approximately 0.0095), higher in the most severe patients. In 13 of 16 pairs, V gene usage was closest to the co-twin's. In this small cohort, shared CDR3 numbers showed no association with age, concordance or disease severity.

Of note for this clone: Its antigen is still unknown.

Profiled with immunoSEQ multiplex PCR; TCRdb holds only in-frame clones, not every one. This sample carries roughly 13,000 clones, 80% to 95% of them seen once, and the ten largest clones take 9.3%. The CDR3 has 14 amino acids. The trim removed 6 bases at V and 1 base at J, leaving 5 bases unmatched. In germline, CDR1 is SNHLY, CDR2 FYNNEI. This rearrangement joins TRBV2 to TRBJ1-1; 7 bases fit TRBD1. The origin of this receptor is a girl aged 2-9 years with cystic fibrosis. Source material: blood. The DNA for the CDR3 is TGTGCCAGCAGCTCACAGGGGCCGAACACTGAAGCTTTCTTT. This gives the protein CASSSQGPNTEAFF.